This entry lists 27 T cell receptor beta chains sequenced from one sample in a study of OX40 agonist ivuxolimab in advanced cancers. Libraries were prepared by immunoSEQ multiplex PCR; TCRdb keeps only in-frame clonotypes and omits some of them. In the table there are about 82,000 clones, over 65% of which are singletons. The specimen was CD4+ or CD8+ T cells sorted from blood, collected in a trial of the OX40 agonist ivuxolimab. These receptors all stem from an adult with an advanced solid tumor such as melanoma, head and neck, liver or kidney cancer.

The chain joins TRBV6-5 to TRBJ1-5, with TRBD1 matching over 7 bases. CDR3 length: 15 amino acids. Germline values: CDR1 MNHEY, CDR2 SVGAGI. V lost 5 bases to trimming and J lost 2 bases; unmatched junction nucleotides: 6. Here the CDR3 reads CASSRGTGGNQPQHF. The CDR3 DNA sequence: TGTGCCAGCAGTCGTGGTACAGGGGGCAATCAGCCCCAGCATTTT.

This chain connects TRBV30 to TRBJ1-6; weak D call: TRBD1 (5 bases). Deletions cut 2 bases from V and 10 bases from J, with 15 bases between. This CDR3 contains 14 residues. CDR1 and CDR2 from the germline V gene are GTSNPN and SVGIG (reference sequence). The CDR3 DNA reads TGTGCCTGGAGTTTCTGGACCGGGGGGTCACCCCTCCACTTT. Protein product: CAWSFWTGGSPLHF. Full variable domain (missing parts from reference TRBV30 and TRBJ1-6): SQTIHQWPATLVQPVGSPLSLECTVEGTSNPNLYWYRQAAGRGLQLLFYSVGIGQISSEVPQNLSASRPQDRQFILSSKKLLLSDSGFYLCAWSFWTGGSPLHFGNGTRLTVT.

The sample holds a few counts of this clone. This sequence joins TRBV5-1 and TRBJ2-5, with D tentatively TRBD2 (6 bases). V was shortened by 4 bases and J by 3 bases, with 10 bases between the two germline ends. CDR3 length equals 13 residues. The germline V gene encodes CDR1 SGHRS and CDR2 YFSETQ. Written as DNA, the CDR3 is TGCGCCAGCAGCACACAGCGGGAAGAGACCCAGTACTTC. It encodes CASSTQREETQYF.

The V and J genes are TRBV7-2 and TRBJ1-1; possibly TRBD1 for D (5 bases). The V gene's germline CDR1 is SGHTA and CDR2 FQGNSA. V lost 5 bases and J lost 3, with 13 bases in between. The CDR3 extends over 14 amino acids. For the CDR3, the DNA is TGTGCCAGCAGCGACCTGGGACGTTACACTGAAGCTTTCTTT. Encoded protein: CASSDLGRYTEAFF. Full variable domain (outside the CDR3, taken from reference TRBV7-2 and TRBJ1-1): GAGVSQSPSNKVTEKGKDVELRCDPISGHTALYWYRQSLGQGLEFLIYFQGNSAPDKSGLPSDRFSAERTGGSVSTLTIQRTQQEDSAVYLCASSDLGRYTEAFFGQGTRLTVV.

The chain carries TRBV28 and TRBJ2-7; 8 bases agree with TRBD2. The junction had 13 bases not matched to a gene; V was cut back by 6 bases and J by 3 bases. This CDR3 has 16 residues. CDR1 is MDHEN and CDR2 is SYDVKM in the germline V gene. For the CDR3, the DNA is TGTGCCAGCAGGATCTCGGGGGGGCCCTCAGTCTACGAGCAGTACTTC. It is translated as CASRISGGPSVYEQYF.

The CDR3 loop reads CSVAGQNQETQYF. The CDR3 nucleotides read TGCAGCGTTGCAGGGCAAAACCAAGAGACCCAGTACTTC. V gene TRBV29-1 combines with J gene TRBJ2-5; possible D gene TRBD1, 5 bases. Germline CDR1 reads SQVTM; CDR2 reads ANQGSEA. This CDR3 contains 13 residues. The V gene lost 4 bases and the J gene lost 0 bases, with 9 bases spanning the gap.

This clone has a handful of counts. The chain employs TRBV7-2 and TRBJ1-5; maybe TRBD1 (6 bases). The CDR3 consists of 16 residues. Looked up from germline, CDR1 is SGHTA and CDR2 is FQGNSA. V was shortened by 1 base and J by 0 bases, with 10 bases between the two germline ends. Here the CDR3 DNA reads TGTGCCAGCAGCTTAGGGGCAGGGGTTAGCAATCAGCCCCAGCATTTT. It yields the protein CASSLGAGVSNQPQHF.

V usage is TRBV4-3 and J usage is TRBJ2-7, with 7 bases identical to TRBD1. This CDR3 has 16 amino acids. CDR1 and CDR2 (germline): LGHNA, YSLEER. Losses at the gene ends were 0 bases for V and 8 bases for J; bases not matched to a gene: 13. The CDR3 loop reads CASSQDPEGAWSQQYF. For the CDR3, the DNA is TGCGCCAGCAGCCAAGACCCAGAGGGGGCATGGTCTCAGCAGTACTTC.

The V and J genes are TRBV6-5 and TRBJ1-6; D is uncertain. This CDR3 spans 13 amino acids. V was cut by 0 bases and J by 7 bases, with 4 bases left in between. CDR1 MNHEY and CDR2 SVGAGI come from the germline V gene. The CDR3 sequence is CASSYSGNSPLHF. The CDR3, as DNA: TGTGCCAGCAGTTACTCGGGCAATTCACCCCTCCACTTT.

The chain has TRBV6-5 and TRBJ2-7, with TRBD1 matching over 8 bases. CDR1 is MNHEY and CDR2 is SVGAGI in the germline V gene. V trimming: 0 bases; J trimming: 4 bases; junction bases outside the gene matches: 2. The CDR3 covers 14 residues. The DNA of the CDR3 is TGTGCCAGCAGTTACTCGGACAGGGAATACGAGCAGTACTTC. Translated, it gives CASSYSDREYEQYF.

The chain couples TRBV7-2 to TRBJ2-5; unclear D gene. The CDR3 runs 14 residues. In germline, CDR1 is SGHTA, CDR2 FQGNSA. Trimming shortened V by 6 bases and J by 2 bases, and 13 bases separated the two germline ends. CDR3 nucleotide sequence: TGTGCCAGCAGTCAAAGCCGGGCGCAAGAGACCCAGTACTTC. Translated: CASSQSRAQETQYF.

This clone has just a few counts. The CDR3 spells CASSLDGQGIEAFF. The CDR3 nucleotides are TGTGCCAGCAGTCTAGACGGACAGGGGATTGAAGCTTTCTTT. The chain links TRBV6-6 to TRBJ1-1, with TRBD1 matching 9 bases. This CDR3 comprises 14 residues. J was trimmed by 7 bases and V by 5 bases; bases with no gene match: 8. Germline V gene lookup returns CDR1 MNHNY and CDR2 SVGAGI (reference sequence).

The rearrangement links TRBV7-2 to TRBJ2-5; 7 nucleotides agree with TRBD1. V dropped 5 bases and J dropped 3; count of bases not matched to a gene: 6. In germline, CDR1 is SGHTA, CDR2 FQGNSA. The CDR3 contains 14 residues. The CDR3 DNA follows: TGTGCCAGCAGCATCGGGACAGCCGAAGAGACCCAGTACTTC. Protein: CASSIGTAEETQYF.

This chain joins TRBV11-2 and TRBJ1-5, with D hard to call. Looked up from germline, CDR1 is SGHAT and CDR2 is FQNNGV. With 1 base removed from V and 9 bases from J, the gap between germline ends came to 10 bases. This CDR3 spans 13 amino acids. CDR3 protein: CASSLGGPRPQHF. DNA for the CDR3: TGTGCCAGCAGCTTAGGAGGCCCCAGGCCCCAGCATTTT.

This chain joins TRBV6-6 and TRBJ2-5, with D tentatively TRBD2 (6 bases). This CDR3 comprises 14 residues. Trimming shortened V by 6 bases and J by 1 base, and 12 bases separated the two germline ends. The V gene's germline CDR1 is MNHNY and CDR2 SVGAGI (reference sequence). CDR3 DNA: TGTGCCAGCAGCCGGGACTGGGGCCAAGAGACCCAGTACTTC. Its translation: CASSRDWGQETQYF.

The sample holds one count of this clone. The J gene is TRBJ2-7, the V gene TRBV5-4; 7 bases fit TRBD1. Trimming cost V 5 bases and J 2 bases; bases outside gene matches: 7. Germline values: CDR1 SGHNT, CDR2 YYREEE (reference sequence). This CDR3 spans 14 amino acids. The CDR3 sequence: CASSLRQGTYEQYF. As DNA, the CDR3 is TGTGCCAGCAGTCTCCGACAGGGCACCTACGAGCAGTACTTC. Complete variable domain (other parts from reference TRBV5-4 and TRBJ2-7): ETGVTQSPTHLIKTRGQQVTLRCSSQSGHNTVSWYQQALGQGPQFIFQYYREEENGRGNFPPRFSGLQFPNYSSELNVNALELDDSALYLCASSLRQGTYEQYFGPGTRLTVT.

The chain links TRBV2 to TRBJ1-2; 7 bases fit TRBD1. J gave up 0 bases and V 3 bases, and 10 bases lay outside the gene matches. Germline values: CDR1 SNHLY, CDR2 FYNNEI. The CDR3 loop spans 17 amino acids. The CDR3 region is CASSESSTGFTNYGYTF. The CDR3 nucleotides read TGTGCCAGCAGTGAGTCCTCGACAGGGTTCACTAACTATGGCTACACCTTC.

The J gene is TRBJ1-2, the V gene TRBV9; TRBD1 matches 9 bases. The germline V gene encodes CDR1 SGDLS and CDR2 YYNGEE. V shed 1 base, J shed 5 bases, and the junction held 3 bases outside the gene matches. The CDR3 has 14 residues. The CDR3 loop reads CASSVQTGGYGYTF. The CDR3 DNA is TGTGCCAGCAGCGTACAGACAGGGGGTTATGGCTACACCTTC.

The rearrangement links TRBV6-5 to TRBJ2-7; D uncertain. The CDR3 length is 14 residues. V lost 2 bases to trimming and J lost 3 bases, with 11 bases between them. Germline loops: CDR1 MNHEY, CDR2 SVGAGI. The CDR3: CASSYTVDGYEQYF. CDR3 DNA: TGTGCCAGCAGTTACACCGTGGACGGCTACGAGCAGTACTTC.

The chain couples TRBV2 to TRBJ2-6; D not resolved. The CDR3 spans 13 residues. V lost 9 bases, J lost 0 bases, and 6 bases lay in between. Germline CDR1 and CDR2: SNHLY and FYNNEI. CDR3 in amino acids: CASQISGANVLTF. The CDR3 bases are TGTGCCAGTCAGATCTCTGGGGCCAACGTCCTGACTTTC.

The chain couples TRBV27 to TRBJ2-5; no definite D call. V was trimmed by 5 bases and J by 2 bases, leaving 9 bases between them. This CDR3 spans 13 amino acids. Germline V CDR1 and CDR2: MNHEY, SMNVEV (reference sequence). The CDR3 loop reads CASSPRRQETQYF. CDR3 coding DNA: TGTGCCAGCAGTCCCCGGCGTCAAGAGACCCAGTACTTC.

CDR3 sequence (DNA): TGTGCCAGCAGCCAAGAGTTCGGGGCGCAGTACTTC. Translating gives CASSQEFGAQYF. The chain has TRBV14 and TRBJ2-7; possibly TRBD1 or TRBD2 for D (5 bases each). Germline loops: CDR1 SGHDN, CDR2 FVKESK. This CDR3 region has 12 residues. Trimming shortened V by 0 bases and J by 9 bases, and 9 bases separated the two germline ends. Variable domain in full (rest from reference TRBV14 and TRBJ2-7): EAGVTQFPSHSVIEKGQTVTLRCDPISGHDNLYWYRRVMGKEIKFLLHFVKESKQDESGMPNNRFLAERTGGTYSTLKVQPAELEDSGVYFCASSQEFGAQYFGPGTRLTVT.

The chain employs TRBV27 and TRBJ2-1; no clear D. Germline CDR1 is MNHEY and CDR2 is SMNVEV (reference sequence). Trimming shortened V by 0 bases and J by 5 bases, and 8 bases separated the two germline ends. The CDR3 covers 14 residues. The CDR3: CASSLSRVNNEQFF. The CDR3 DNA sequence: TGTGCCAGCAGTTTATCCAGAGTCAACAATGAGCAGTTCTTC.

The chain couples TRBV18 to TRBJ2-2, with TRBD1 matching over 9 bases. This CDR3 contains 16 residues. Germline-derived CDR1 and CDR2 are KGHSH and LQKENI. With V trimmed by 1 base and J by 2 bases, 2 bases remained unmatched. The CDR3 DNA follows: TGTGCCAGCTCACCACAGGACAGGGGCAACACCGGGGAGCTGTTTTTT. This codes for CASSPQDRGNTGELFF.

CDR3 protein: CASSQDWTGPPGNTIYF. CDR3 bases: TGCGCCAGCAGCCAAGATTGGACAGGGCCCCCTGGAAACACCATATATTTT. The V gene is TRBV4-3, the J gene TRBJ1-3; 8 bases align to TRBD1. The CDR3 runs to 17 residues. V was pared by 0 bases and J by 2 bases, with 6 bases of the junction left unmatched. From germline, CDR1 is LGHNA and CDR2 YSLEER.

The CDR3 region has the DNA TGTGCCAGCAGTTCCTTCGACAGGGGTAGAGAGCAGTACTTC. It translates to CASSSFDRGREQYF. This chain links TRBV6-5 with TRBJ2-7; the match to TRBD1 covers 8 bases. The germline CDR1 and CDR2 sequences are MNHEY and SVGAGI. The CDR3 contains 14 residues. Trimming took 4 bases from V and 7 from J; bases not matched to a gene: 9.

This clone appeared a few times. The DNA for the CDR3 is TGTGCCAGCAGCTTACGTCCCAGGGAGCCTTCACCCCTCCACTTT. Translating it yields CASSLRPREPSPLHF. This chain uses TRBV7-2 with TRBJ1-6, with D possibly being TRBD1 (5 bases). Trimming removed 2 bases from V and 9 bases from J, with 14 bases in between. Germline CDR1 and CDR2: SGHTA and FQGNSA. The CDR3 length is 15 residues.